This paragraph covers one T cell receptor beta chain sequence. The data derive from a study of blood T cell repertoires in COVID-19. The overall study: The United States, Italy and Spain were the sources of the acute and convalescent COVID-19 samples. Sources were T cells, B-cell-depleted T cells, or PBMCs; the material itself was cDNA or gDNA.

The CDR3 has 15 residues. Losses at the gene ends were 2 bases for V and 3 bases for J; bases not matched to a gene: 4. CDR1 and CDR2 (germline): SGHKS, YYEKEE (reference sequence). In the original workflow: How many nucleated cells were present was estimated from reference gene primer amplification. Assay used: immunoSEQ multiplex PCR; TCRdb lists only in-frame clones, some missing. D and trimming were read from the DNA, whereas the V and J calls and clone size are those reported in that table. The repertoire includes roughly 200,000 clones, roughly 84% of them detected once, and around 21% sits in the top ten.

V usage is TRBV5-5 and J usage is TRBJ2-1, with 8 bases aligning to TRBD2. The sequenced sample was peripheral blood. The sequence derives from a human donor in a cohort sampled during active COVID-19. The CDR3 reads CASSFGGAIYNEQFF. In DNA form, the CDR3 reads TGTGCCAGCAGCTTCGGGGGGGCCATCTACAATGAGCAGTTCTTC.